A selection of T cell receptor beta chains follows, all from one sample in a study of blood T cell repertoires in COVID-19. Produced via immunoSEQ multiplex PCR; TCRdb's table is partial and in-frame only. The table includes about 90,000 clones, 89% detected once. Sequencing used peripheral blood. The receptors originated from a man between 45 and 60 years old with COVID-19, enrolled during active disease. Each CDR3 is given with its conserved first and last residue. A D gene is named only where the DNA matches it firmly. Some rows mark clone size as missing; the rest say once, few, many or name a class of expanded clone.

V	size	D	J	DNA	CDR3
TRBV5-1	NA	NA	TRBJ2-7	TGCGCCAGCAGCCGGACCGAGCAGGGGAGCTCCTACGAGCAGTACTTC	CASSRTEQGSSYEQYF
TRBV7-2	NA	NA	TRBJ2-3	TGTGCCAGCAGCTACTACCTAAGCACAGATACGCAGTATTTT	CASSYYLSTDTQYF
TRBV7-2	NA	TRBD2	TRBJ2-5	TGTGCCAGCAGCCCCCGACTAGCCCCCGAGACCCAGTACTTC	CASSPRLAPETQYF
TRBV5-4	NA	NA	TRBJ2-6	TGTGCCAGCAGCTTACAGGTCCCTGGGGCCAACGTCCTGACTTTC	CASSLQVPGANVLTF
TRBV6-2/TRBV6-3	NA	NA	TRBJ1-5	TGTGCCAGCAGTTCTATCCGGCCCCAGGTCGGCAATCAGCCCCAGCATTTT	CASSSIRPQVGNQPQHF
TRBV7-4	NA	TRBD1	TRBJ1-1	TGTGCCAGCAGCCCGTTACAAGACAGGGATCGCACTGAAGCTTTCTTT	CASSPLQDRDRTEAFF
TRBV19	NA	TRBD2	TRBJ2-7	TGTGCCAGTGGCCTAGCGGGGGGGCTGGGCGAGCAGTACTTC	CASGLAGGLGEQYF
TRBV15	NA	NA	TRBJ1-3	TGTGCCACCAGCAGAGGTGGCCTCTCTGGAAACACCATATATTTT	CATSRGGLSGNTIYF
TRBV2	NA	NA	TRBJ1-2	TGTGCCAGCAGTGTGCAAATCTTAGCTAACTATGGCTACACCTTC	CASSVQILANYGYTF
TRBV27	few	NA	TRBJ1-5	TGTGCCAGCAGTTTATCCAGGGACACTTACAATCAGCCCCAGCATTTT	CASSLSRDTYNQPQHF
TRBV28	NA	TRBD1	TRBJ1-2	TGTGCCAGCAGTACAGGACAGGGAGGCTATGGCTACACCTTC	CASSTGQGGYGYTF
TRBV12-3/TRBV12-4	NA	NA	TRBJ1-1	TGTGCCAGCAGTTTGTGGGGGGACACTGAAGCTTTCTTT	CASSLWGDTEAFF
TRBV30	NA	NA	TRBJ2-3	TGTGCCTGCTGGGGGGGCCAAGATCAGTATTTT	CACWGGQDQYF
TRBV6-1	NA	NA	TRBJ1-2	TGTGCCAGCAGTGAAAGCCAGGCAGGTGGCTACACCTTC	CASSESQAGGYTF
TRBV2	NA	NA	TRBJ2-5	TGTGCCAGCAGTGAAGCGGGGGCGGCCCAGTACTTC	CASSEAGAAQYF
TRBV3-1/TRBV3-2	NA	NA	TRBJ2-1	TGTGCCAGCAGCCAATCGGAGATTCAGGGGCTAGAGTTCTTC	CASSQSEIQGLEFF
TRBV30	NA	NA	TRBJ2-7	TGTGCCTGGTCTGAGGGAACAAGCTCCTACGAGCAGTACTTC	CAWSEGTSSYEQYF
TRBV18	NA	TRBD1	TRBJ1-5	TGTGCCAGCTCACTGACAGGGGATGGGGGACAGCCCCAGCATTTT	CASSLTGDGGQPQHF
TRBV3-1/TRBV3-2	NA	NA	TRBJ1-1	TGTGCCAGCAGCCAAGATGCAGAGAGGGGAGGGGAAGCTTTCTTT	CASSQDAERGGEAFF
TRBV5-1	few	NA	TRBJ2-7	TGCGCCAGCAGCTTGGGACCCCGGGACGAGCAGTACTTC	CASSLGPRDEQYF
TRBV18	NA	TRBD2	TRBJ2-7	TGTGCCAGCTCACCAGGTAGCGGGGCCTACGAGCAGTACTTC	CASSPGSGAYEQYF
TRBV5-4	NA	TRBD2	TRBJ2-7	TGTGCCAGCAGCCCCTTAGCGGGGGGCGTCTACGAGCAGTACTTC	CASSPLAGGVYEQYF
TRBV2	once	NA	TRBJ1-4	TGTGCCAGCAGTCGTGAGGGCTCCCCTAATGAAAAACTGTTTTTT	CASSREGSPNEKLFF
TRBV7-7	many	TRBD2	TRBJ2-1	TGTGCTAGCAGCTCTGGGAGGGCCAGCGACAATGAGCAGTTCTTC	CASSSGRASDNEQFF
TRBV7-9	NA	NA	TRBJ1-1	TGTGCCAGCAGCGAGGGACTCTGGGGGACTGAAGCTTTCTTT	CASSEGLWGTEAFF
TRBV29-1	NA	NA	TRBJ1-4	TGCAGCGTTGAAGACTGTTCAGGGATGGAAAAGCTGTTTTTT	CSVEDCSGMEKLFF
TRBV4-1	once	TRBD1	TRBJ1-3	TGCGCCAGCAGCCAGGAAATAAGGATGGGACAGGGAAACTCTGGAAACACCATATATTTT	CASSQEIRMGQGNSGNTIYF
TRBV28	once	TRBD2	TRBJ2-3	TGTGCCAGCACCCGGGGGGGGGCAGGAGATACGCAGTATTTT	CASTRGGAGDTQYF
TRBV3-1/TRBV3-2	NA	NA	TRBJ2-2	TGTGCCAGCAGCCCAGGCGGGGGCCTGAACACCGGGGAGCTGTTTTTT	CASSPGGGLNTGELFF
TRBV6-4	many	NA	TRBJ1-2	TGTGCCAGCAGTGACTCTGGCAAATATAAGTATGGCTACACCTTC	CASSDSGKYKYGYTF
TRBV29-1	NA	TRBD2	TRBJ2-2	TGCAGCGTTGTGGGACTAAACACCGGGGAGCTGTTTTTT	CSVVGLNTGELFF
TRBV5-1	NA	NA	TRBJ1-1	TGCGCCAGCAGCTTGGAGTCTTTGGTACTCACTGAAGCTTTCTTT	CASSLESLVLTEAFF
TRBV18	NA	NA	TRBJ2-3	TGTGCCAGCTCACCCGGGACTGGTAGCTTTGATACGCAGTATTTT	CASSPGTGSFDTQYF
TRBV2	NA	NA	TRBJ2-7	TGTGCCAGCAGAAAGACAGAGAGCTCCTACGAGCAGTACTTC	CASRKTESSYEQYF
TRBV14	once	NA	TRBJ1-2	TGTGCCAGCAGCCCGGGATACCATTATGGCTACACCTTC	CASSPGYHYGYTF
TRBV3-1/TRBV3-2	NA	NA	TRBJ1-1	TGTGCCAGCAGCCAAGTTTTGGGCGCCTCTATGAACACTGAAGCTTTCTTT	CASSQVLGASMNTEAFF
TRBV29-1	NA	NA	TRBJ1-4	TGCAGCGCCATCCCCACCGGCAGGAACAGTCGGCTGTTTTTT	CSAIPTGRNSRLFF
TRBV10-3	NA	TRBD2	TRBJ2-3	TGTGCCATCGGTCCTAGCGGGGGGTCCCGCACAGATACGCAGTATTTT	CAIGPSGGSRTDTQYF
TRBV11-1	NA	NA	TRBJ2-7	TGTGCCAGCAGCTTAGCATTCGAGGGATCCTACGAGCAGTACTTC	CASSLAFEGSYEQYF
TRBV5-8	NA	TRBD1	TRBJ2-1	TGTGCCAGCATCAGAACCCCGGGACAGGGGAACAATGAGCAGTTCTTC	CASIRTPGQGNNEQFF
TRBV24-1	once	TRBD1	TRBJ1-5	TGTGCCACCGGACAGGGGGGCAATCAGCCCCAGCATTTT	CATGQGGNQPQHF
TRBV21-1	few	NA	TRBJ1-2	TGTGCCAGCAGCACGGCAGGGGGAGGTTATGGCTACACCTTC	CASSTAGGGYGYTF
TRBV14	few	NA	TRBJ2-7	TGTGCCAGCACCACGAGCTTTCGGGGGTACTTC	CASTTSFRGYF
TRBV11-1	NA	NA	TRBJ2-7	TGTGCCAGCAGCTTTGAGGCCAGGGAACAGTACTTC	CASSFEAREQYF
TRBV7-2	NA	NA	TRBJ1-5	TGTGCCAGCAGCGGCAGAAATCAGCCCCAGCATTTT	CASSGRNQPQHF
TRBV6-6	NA	NA	TRBJ1-1	TGTGCCAGCACCCTCACCTCGGGGTACGAAGCTTTCTTT	CASTLTSGYEAFF
TRBV19	NA	NA	TRBJ1-1	TGTGCCAGTTGGGGAGGATACACTGAAGCTTTCTTT	CASWGGYTEAFF
TRBV29-1	NA	NA	TRBJ1-5	TGCAGCGTGGTGACAGGCTCTCAGCCCCAGCATTTT	CSVVTGSQPQHF
TRBV6-6	NA	TRBD1	TRBJ2-5	TGTGCCAGCAGTCCCCGGGGGGACAGGGAATTTCGGAAGACCCAGTACTTC	CASSPRGDREFRKTQYF
TRBV19	NA	NA	TRBJ1-2	TGTGCCAGTAGTATCGGCAGGGGCTATGGCTACACCTTC	CASSIGRGYGYTF
TRBV6-5	NA	NA	TRBJ1-2	TGTGCCAGCAGGGACAATGGCTACACCTTC	CASRDNGYTF
TRBV19	NA	NA	TRBJ2-1	TGTGCCAGTACAAGCAATTGGGGGGCCTACAATGAGCAGTTCTTC	CASTSNWGAYNEQFF
TRBV3-1/TRBV3-2	NA	NA	TRBJ2-7	TGTGCCAGCAGCCAATGGGCATCCTACGAGCAGTACTTC	CASSQWASYEQYF
TRBV7-6	NA	TRBD1	TRBJ1-2	TGTGCCAGCAGCTTAGGACAGGGCAATCTCTATGGCTACACCTTC	CASSLGQGNLYGYTF
TRBV9	NA	NA	TRBJ2-5	TGTGCCAGCAGCGTAGCCAGTTCGTACCAAGAGACCCAGTACTTC	CASSVASSYQETQYF
TRBV28	NA	TRBD1	TRBJ1-1	TGTGCCAGCGGCGAGGACAGGGGAAGGACTGAAGCTTTCTTT	CASGEDRGRTEAFF
TRBV15	NA	NA	TRBJ1-4	TGTGCCACCAGCAGTTCGGGAGGGTCCGGTGAAAAACTGTTTTTT	CATSSSGGSGEKLFF
TRBV4-1	NA	TRBD2	TRBJ2-7	TGCGCCAGCAGCCAAGGGTTGACTAGCGGGACGGGTGAGCAGTACTTC	CASSQGLTSGTGEQYF
TRBV4-3	NA	NA	TRBJ2-4	TGCGCCAGCAGCCAAGATCCAGGCAAAAACATTCAGTACTTC	CASSQDPGKNIQYF